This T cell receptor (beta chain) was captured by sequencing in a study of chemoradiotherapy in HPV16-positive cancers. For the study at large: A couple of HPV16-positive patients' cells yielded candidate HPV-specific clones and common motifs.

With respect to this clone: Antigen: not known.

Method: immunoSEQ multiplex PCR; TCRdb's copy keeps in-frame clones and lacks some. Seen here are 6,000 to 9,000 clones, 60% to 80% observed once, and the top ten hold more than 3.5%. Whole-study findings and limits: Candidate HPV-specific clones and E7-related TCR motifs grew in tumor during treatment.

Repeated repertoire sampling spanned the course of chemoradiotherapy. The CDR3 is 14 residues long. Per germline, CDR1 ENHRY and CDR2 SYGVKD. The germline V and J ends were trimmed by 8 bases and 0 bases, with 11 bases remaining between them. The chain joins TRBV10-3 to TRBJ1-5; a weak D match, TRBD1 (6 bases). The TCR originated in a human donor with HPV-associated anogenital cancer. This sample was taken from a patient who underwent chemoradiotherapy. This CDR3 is CAIGQGNSNQPQHF. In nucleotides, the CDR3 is TGTGCCATCGGCCAGGGGAATAGCAATCAGCCCCAGCATTTT.